These T cell receptor beta chains were read from a single sample in a study of cytomegalovirus exposure and HLA in healthy donors. TCRdb's table, derived via immunoSEQ multiplex PCR, lists solely in-frame clones and lacks some. The data hold 95,000 to 150,000 clones, with approximately 81% observed a single time. The sequenced material came from PBMCs. These receptors all come from a woman in her thirties in good health and CMV-seronegative. Both conserved end residues are part of each CDR3. The D gene is left open where the match is weak. Not every row has a clone size; where given, it reads once, few, many or a size class.

V gene	CDR3 length	D gene	J gene	clone size	CDR3 DNA	CDR3 protein
TRBV5-1	13	NA	TRBJ2-5	NA	TGCGCCAGCAGGCAGAGGCCGGGAGAGACCCAGTACTTC	CASRQRPGETQYF
TRBV5-5	15	TRBD1	TRBJ2-7	NA	TGTGCCAGCAGCAAGACAGGGGACAGGGGTTACGAGCAGTACTTC	CASSKTGDRGYEQYF
TRBV12-5	11	NA	TRBJ2-7	NA	TGTGCTAGTGGTTTCGCTAGCGAGCAGTACTTC	CASGFASEQYF
TRBV6-5	15	NA	TRBJ1-2	NA	TGTGCCAGCAGTCCTCGCGAGAGACAGAGGACGGGCTACACCTTC	CASSPRERQRTGYTF
TRBV2	15	NA	TRBJ1-1	NA	TGTGCCAGCAGTAAGATCTGGGAGGTGGACACTGAAGCTTTCTTT	CASSKIWEVDTEAFF
TRBV4-1	14	NA	TRBJ2-2	few	TGCGCCAGCAGCCACCAACGCCAGGGCGGGGAGCTGTTTTTT	CASSHQRQGGELFF
TRBV5-1	15	TRBD1	TRBJ1-3	few	TGCGCCAGCAGCCCGACAGGGATCTCTGGAAACACCATATATTTT	CASSPTGISGNTIYF
TRBV7-2	15	TRBD1	TRBJ1-2	once	TGTGCCAGCAGCCCTCTTTCTACAGGGGATAATGGCTACACCTTC	CASSPLSTGDNGYTF
TRBV4-1	19	TRBD2	TRBJ2-3	NA	TGCGCCAGCAGGAGGGTCTCTAGCGGGGGGGCGACGAGCACAGATACGCAGTATTTT	CASRRVSSGGATSTDTQYF
TRBV11-2	15	TRBD1	TRBJ1-2	NA	TGTGCCAGCAGCACCGGACAGGGGCGAGCCTATGGCTACACCTTC	CASSTGQGRAYGYTF
TRBV6-6	13	NA	TRBJ1-2	NA	TGTGCCAGCAGTCAGGCTGGAAACTATGGCTACACCTTC	CASSQAGNYGYTF
TRBV6-6	14	NA	TRBJ2-5	many	TGTGCCAGCAGTTTAGGGGGGGCCTGGGAGACCCAGTACTTC	CASSLGGAWETQYF
TRBV6-1	12	NA	TRBJ1-6	NA	TGTGCCAGCACCCCCTCGGGGGTAGTATTCCACTTT	CASTPSGVVFHF
TRBV18	15	TRBD1	TRBJ2-1	NA	TGTGCCAGCTCCCCCGGGACAGGGGCCTACAATGAGCAGTTCTTC	CASSPGTGAYNEQFF
TRBV7-6	15	TRBD1	TRBJ2-3	NA	TGTGCCAGCAGCTTATCAGGGGGCGCGGGTCTCGTGCAGTATTTT	CASSLSGGAGLVQYF
TRBV7-2	14	TRBD1	TRBJ1-5	NA	TGTGCCAGCAGCCTGACAGGGTTCAATCAGCCCCAGCATTTT	CASSLTGFNQPQHF
TRBV19	15	TRBD1	TRBJ1-1	NA	TGTGCCAGTAGTGGCCCGACAGGGGGCTTTTCTGAAGCTTTCTTT	CASSGPTGGFSEAFF
TRBV30	12	NA	TRBJ1-3	NA	TGTGCCTGGAACGGGGGGCTTAACACCATATATTTT	CAWNGGLNTIYF
TRBV11-2	15	NA	TRBJ1-1	NA	TGTGCCAGCAGCTTAGATCGTCGGGGGGACACTGAAGCTTTCTTT	CASSLDRRGDTEAFF
TRBV29-1	14	TRBD1	TRBJ2-2	NA	TGCAGCGTTGAAGGGACAGGGGGGGCCGGGGAGCTGTTTTTT	CSVEGTGGAGELFF
TRBV7-2	15	TRBD1	TRBJ1-1	NA	TGTGCCAGCAGCCTGGGGGACAGGGTGGACACTGAAGCTTTCTTT	CASSLGDRVDTEAFF
TRBV11-3	15	TRBD1	TRBJ2-3	once	TGTGCCAGCAGCTTCGGGCAGGGGGCGACAGATACGCAGTATTTT	CASSFGQGATDTQYF
TRBV13	15	NA	TRBJ2-2	once	TGTGCCAGCAGCCCCCGCGGGATCGGCACCGGGGAGCTGTTTTTT	CASSPRGIGTGELFF
TRBV5-4	20	TRBD1	TRBJ2-3	NA	TGTGCCAGCAGCTTGGAGAGGTACAGGGGGCGGAGAACAGGGACAGATACGCAGTATTTT	CASSLERYRGRRTGTDTQYF
TRBV7-9	14	NA	TRBJ1-1	NA	TGTGCCAGCATCCCGCACCAGATGAACACTGAAGCTTTCTTT	CASIPHQMNTEAFF
TRBV5-6	15	NA	TRBJ1-2	NA	TGTGCCAGCAGCTTCCGGAGCTTCGGGGTTTATGGCTACACCTTC	CASSFRSFGVYGYTF
TRBV5-1	15	TRBD2	TRBJ2-2	NA	TGCGCCAGCAGCACTAGCGGGGGGGACACCGGGGAGCTGTTTTTT	CASSTSGGDTGELFF
TRBV30	14	NA	TRBJ2-1	NA	TGTGCCTGGAGGGGGGGGACAGGCTACAATGAGCAGTTCTTC	CAWRGGTGYNEQFF
TRBV27	15	NA	TRBJ2-7	NA	TGTGCCAGCAGTTTATCTAGAAACAGCATCTACGAGCAGTACTTC	CASSLSRNSIYEQYF
TRBV2	14	TRBD2	TRBJ2-1	NA	TGTGCCAGCAGTGTGACCGGGGGGGCATATGAGCAGTTCTTC	CASSVTGGAYEQFF
TRBV14	15	NA	TRBJ2-7	NA	TGTGCCAGCAGCAATAGGGAGCACCGATACTACGAGCAGTACTTC	CASSNREHRYYEQYF
TRBV11-3	12	NA	TRBJ1-2	NA	TGTGCCAGCTCAGACACTAACTATGGCTACACCTTC	CASSDTNYGYTF
TRBV5-1	13	NA	TRBJ2-2	NA	TGCGCCAGCAGCTTGGGAGGCACCGGGGAGCTGTTTTTT	CASSLGGTGELFF
TRBV18	14	NA	TRBJ1-2	once	TGTGCCAGCTCACCGGCAGATACTAACTATGGCTACACCTTC	CASSPADTNYGYTF
TRBV11-3	18	TRBD2	TRBJ2-3	NA	TGTGCCAGCAGCTTAGATTCACGGACTAGCGGAAGAGCAGATACGCAGTATTTT	CASSLDSRTSGRADTQYF
TRBV5-1	15	NA	TRBJ1-1	NA	TGCGCCAGCAGCTTCACAGGGATTGGAAACACTGAAGCTTTCTTT	CASSFTGIGNTEAFF
TRBV4-1	15	TRBD1	TRBJ1-5	NA	TGCGCCAGCAGCCAAGTTCCGACAGGGGATCAGCCCCAGCATTTT	CASSQVPTGDQPQHF
TRBV30	16	TRBD1	TRBJ1-2	NA	TGTGCCTGGAGAAATCCCGGGACAGGGGTGAACTATGGCTACACCTTC	CAWRNPGTGVNYGYTF
TRBV11-1	19	TRBD2	TRBJ2-1	NA	TGTGCCAGCAGCCCCAATGGACTAGCGGGTAGAAGCTCCTACAATGAGCAGTTCTTC	CASSPNGLAGRSSYNEQFF
TRBV7-9	17	TRBD2	TRBJ2-3	NA	TGTGCCAGCAGCTTAGAAGGAGCGGGGGGCCGCACAGATACGCAGTATTTT	CASSLEGAGGRTDTQYF
TRBV5-6	13	NA	TRBJ1-2	NA	TGTGCCAGCAAACCGGCGGGGGCGGGTGGCTACACCTTC	CASKPAGAGGYTF
TRBV15	13	NA	TRBJ1-1	NA	TGTGCCACCAGCAGATCGTTGAACACTGAAGCTTTCTTT	CATSRSLNTEAFF
TRBV6-5	14	NA	TRBJ1-2	NA	TGTGCCAGCAGTTACGGGACTCCTAACTATGGCTACACCTTC	CASSYGTPNYGYTF
TRBV14	14	TRBD2	TRBJ2-1	NA	TGTGCCAGCAGCCACCTAGCTAGCGGGGGGGTCCAGTTCTTC	CASSHLASGGVQFF
TRBV5-4	13	NA	TRBJ2-7	NA	TGTGCCAGCAGCTTGTATCAGGGCTACGAGCAGTACTTC	CASSLYQGYEQYF
TRBV6-6	14	NA	TRBJ2-4	NA	TGTGCCAGCAGTTACCCCGACAGCAAAAACATTCAGTACTTC	CASSYPDSKNIQYF
TRBV6-5	16	NA	TRBJ2-3	NA	TGTGCCAGCAGTTACAAAAAGGGGGGGCGGGGAGATACGCAGTATTTT	CASSYKKGGRGDTQYF
TRBV6-5	13	NA	TRBJ1-1	NA	TGTGCCAGCAGCCCCAAGGCGCTGGAGAGGGCTTTCTTT	CASSPKALERAFF
TRBV9	16	NA	TRBJ1-2	NA	TGTGCCAGCAGCGTAGTAGCCTCTTCTGGGGGGAGAGGCTACACCTTC	CASSVVASSGGRGYTF
TRBV14	14	TRBD2	TRBJ2-7	NA	TGTGCCAGCAGCCAGCAAGGACTAGCGGCGATCGAGTACTTC	CASSQQGLAAIEYF
TRBV6-4	12	NA	TRBJ2-5	NA	TGTGCCAGCAGGGGCTTCCAAGAGACCCAGTACTTC	CASRGFQETQYF